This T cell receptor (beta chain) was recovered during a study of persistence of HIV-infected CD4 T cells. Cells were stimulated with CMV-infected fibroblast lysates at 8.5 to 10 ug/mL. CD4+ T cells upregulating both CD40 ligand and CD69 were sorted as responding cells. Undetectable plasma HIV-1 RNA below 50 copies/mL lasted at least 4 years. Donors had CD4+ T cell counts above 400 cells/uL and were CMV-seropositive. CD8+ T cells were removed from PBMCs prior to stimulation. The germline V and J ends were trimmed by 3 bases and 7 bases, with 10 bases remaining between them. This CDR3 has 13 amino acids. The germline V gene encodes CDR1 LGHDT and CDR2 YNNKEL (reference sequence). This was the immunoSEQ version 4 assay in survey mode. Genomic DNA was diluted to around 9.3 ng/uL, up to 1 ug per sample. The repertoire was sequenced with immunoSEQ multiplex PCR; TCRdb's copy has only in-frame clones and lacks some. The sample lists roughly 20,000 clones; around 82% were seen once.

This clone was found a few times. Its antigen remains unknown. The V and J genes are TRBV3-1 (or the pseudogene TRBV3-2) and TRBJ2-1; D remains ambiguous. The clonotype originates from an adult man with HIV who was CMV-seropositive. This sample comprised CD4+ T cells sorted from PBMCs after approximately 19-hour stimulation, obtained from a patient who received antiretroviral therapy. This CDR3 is CASSQFSLNEQFF. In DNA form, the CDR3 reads TGTGCCAGCAGCCAGTTCAGTCTAAATGAGCAGTTCTTC.